This T cell receptor beta chain was sequenced during a study of T cell responses to AZD1222 COVID-19 vaccine. Assay used: immunoSEQ multiplex PCR; TCRdb lists only in-frame clones, some missing. Among roughly 150,000 clones listed, roughly 92% were seen once. Regarding this clone: Its antigen is still unknown.

Findings and limits, study-wide: AZD1222 recipients seropositive at baseline numbered only 6 or 7. Spike-wide vaccine-associated CD4 TCRs dominated at 160-218 and 743-854. The donors showed a predominance of white British ancestry and of females, with possible underestimation of clonal diversity.

This specimen consisted of peripheral blood, obtained 28 days after the second AZD1222 dose. The source of this sequence is an adult who received the AZD1222 COVID-19 vaccine.

The CDR3 sequence is CASSIWGGSGETQYF. The CDR3 coding sequence is TGTGCCAGTAGTATTTGGGGGGGGAGCGGGGAGACCCAGTACTTC. This rearrangement joins TRBV19 to TRBJ2-5, with 7 bases aligning to TRBD2. CDR3 length: 15 residues. In germline, CDR1 is LNHDA, CDR2 SQIVND (reference sequence). Germline trimming cut 3 bases from V and 5 bases from J; bases unmatched to any gene: 9.